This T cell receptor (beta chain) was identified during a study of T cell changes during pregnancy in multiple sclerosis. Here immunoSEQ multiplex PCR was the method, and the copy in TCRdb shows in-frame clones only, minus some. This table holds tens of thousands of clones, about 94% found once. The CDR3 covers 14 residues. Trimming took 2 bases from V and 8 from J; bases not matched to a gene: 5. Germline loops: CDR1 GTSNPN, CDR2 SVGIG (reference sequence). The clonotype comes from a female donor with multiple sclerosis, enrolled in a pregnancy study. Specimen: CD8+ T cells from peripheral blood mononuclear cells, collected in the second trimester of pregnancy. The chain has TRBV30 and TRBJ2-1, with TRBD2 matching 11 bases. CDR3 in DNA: TGTGCCTGGAGTCAGACTAGCGGGGTCGATGAGCAGTTCTTC. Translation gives CAWSQTSGVDEQFF.